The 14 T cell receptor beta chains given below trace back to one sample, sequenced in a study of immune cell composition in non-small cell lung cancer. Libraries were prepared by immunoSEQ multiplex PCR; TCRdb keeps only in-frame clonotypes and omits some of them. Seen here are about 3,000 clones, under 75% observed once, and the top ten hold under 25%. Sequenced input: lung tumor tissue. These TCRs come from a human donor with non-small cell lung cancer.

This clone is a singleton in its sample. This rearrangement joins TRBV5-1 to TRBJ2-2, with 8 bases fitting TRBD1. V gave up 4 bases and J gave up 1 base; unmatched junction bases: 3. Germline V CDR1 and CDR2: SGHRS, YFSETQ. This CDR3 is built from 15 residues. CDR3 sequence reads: CASSQGTGNTGELFF. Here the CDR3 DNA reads TGCGCCAGCAGCCAAGGGACAGGGAACACCGGGGAGCTGTTTTTT.

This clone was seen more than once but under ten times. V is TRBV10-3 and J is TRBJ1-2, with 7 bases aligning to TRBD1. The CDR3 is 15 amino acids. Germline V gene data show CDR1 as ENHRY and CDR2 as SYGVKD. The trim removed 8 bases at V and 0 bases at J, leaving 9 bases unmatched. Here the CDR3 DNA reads TGTGCCATCGGGGAGAGGGGACAGACTAACTATGGCTACACCTTC. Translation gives CAIGERGQTNYGYTF.

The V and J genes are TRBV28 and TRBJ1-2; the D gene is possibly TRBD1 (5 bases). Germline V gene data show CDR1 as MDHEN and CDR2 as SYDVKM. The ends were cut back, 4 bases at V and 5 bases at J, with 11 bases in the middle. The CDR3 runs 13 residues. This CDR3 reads CASSYLGGYGYTF. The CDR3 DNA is TGTGCCAGCAGTTATCTGGGGGGATATGGCTACACCTTC.

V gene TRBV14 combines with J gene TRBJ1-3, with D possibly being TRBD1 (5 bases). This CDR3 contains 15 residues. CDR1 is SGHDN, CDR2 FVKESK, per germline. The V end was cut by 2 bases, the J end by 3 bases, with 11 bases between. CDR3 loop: CASSQQTVGGNTIYF. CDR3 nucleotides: TGTGCCAGCAGCCAACAGACAGTTGGTGGAAACACCATATATTTT. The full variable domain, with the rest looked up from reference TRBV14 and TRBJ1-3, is EAGVTQFPSHSVIEKGQTVTLRCDPISGHDNLYWYRRVMGKEIKFLLHFVKESKQDESGMPNNRFLAERTGGTYSTLKVQPAELEDSGVYFCASSQQTVGGNTIYFGEGSWLTVV.

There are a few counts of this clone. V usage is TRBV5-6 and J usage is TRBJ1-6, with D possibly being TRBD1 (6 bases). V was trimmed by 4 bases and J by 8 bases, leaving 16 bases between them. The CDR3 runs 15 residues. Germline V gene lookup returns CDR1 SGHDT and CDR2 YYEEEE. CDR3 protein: CASSRATGNDSPLHF. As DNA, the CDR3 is TGTGCCAGCAGCCGAGCCACAGGGAATGATTCACCCCTCCACTTT.

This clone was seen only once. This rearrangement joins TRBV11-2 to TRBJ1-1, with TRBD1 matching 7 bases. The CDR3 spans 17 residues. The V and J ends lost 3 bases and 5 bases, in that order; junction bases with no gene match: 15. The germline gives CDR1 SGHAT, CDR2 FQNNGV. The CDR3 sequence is CASSFDRESISWTEAFF. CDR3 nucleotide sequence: TGTGCCAGCAGCTTTGACAGGGAGAGTATTAGTTGGACTGAAGCTTTCTTT.

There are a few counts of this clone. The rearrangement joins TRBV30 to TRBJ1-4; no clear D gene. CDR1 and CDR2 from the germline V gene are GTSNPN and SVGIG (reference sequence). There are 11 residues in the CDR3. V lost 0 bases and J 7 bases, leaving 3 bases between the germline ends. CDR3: CAWSVAEKLFF. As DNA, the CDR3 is TGTGCCTGGAGTGTAGCTGAAAAACTGTTTTTT.

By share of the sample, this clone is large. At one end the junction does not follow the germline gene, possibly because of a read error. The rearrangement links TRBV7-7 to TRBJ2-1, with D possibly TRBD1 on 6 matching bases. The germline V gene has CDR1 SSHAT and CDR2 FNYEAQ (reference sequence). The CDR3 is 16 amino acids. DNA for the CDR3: TGTGCTAGCAGTCCGGACCCACATACAGGGCTAAATGAGCAGTTCTTC. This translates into CASSPDPHTGLNEQFF.

The CDR3 loop reads CASSVGGQGSNTIYF. CDR3 sequence (DNA): TGTGCCAGCAGCGTAGGGGGACAGGGATCAAACACCATATATTTT. The chain joins TRBV9 to TRBJ1-3, with 9 bases aligning to TRBD1. J gave up 6 bases and V 0 bases, and 4 bases lay outside the gene matches. This CDR3 spans 15 amino acids. In germline, CDR1 is SGDLS, CDR2 YYNGEE.

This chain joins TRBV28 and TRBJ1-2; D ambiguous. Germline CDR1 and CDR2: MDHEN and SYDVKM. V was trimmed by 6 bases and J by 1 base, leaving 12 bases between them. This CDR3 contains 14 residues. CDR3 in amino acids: CASRGPGINYGYTF. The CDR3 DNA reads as TGTGCCAGCAGGGGCCCCGGGATTAACTATGGCTACACCTTC.

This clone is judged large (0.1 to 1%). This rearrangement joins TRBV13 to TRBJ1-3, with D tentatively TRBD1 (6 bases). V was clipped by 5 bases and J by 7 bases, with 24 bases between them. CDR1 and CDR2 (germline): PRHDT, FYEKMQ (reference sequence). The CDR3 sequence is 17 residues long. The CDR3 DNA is TGTGCCAGCAGCCCTGAAGCCAGAGAGGTAGACAGGAACACCATATATTTT. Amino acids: CASSPEAREVDRNTIYF.

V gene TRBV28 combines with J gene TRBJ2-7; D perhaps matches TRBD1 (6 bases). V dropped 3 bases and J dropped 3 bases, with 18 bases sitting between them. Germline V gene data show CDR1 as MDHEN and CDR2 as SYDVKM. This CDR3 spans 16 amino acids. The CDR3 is CASSFQGFEGYYEQYF. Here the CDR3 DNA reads TGTGCCAGCAGTTTCCAGGGGTTTGAGGGATACTACGAGCAGTACTTC. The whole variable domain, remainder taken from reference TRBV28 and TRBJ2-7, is DVKVTQSSRYLVKRTGEKVFLECVQDMDHENMFWYRQDPGLGLRLIYFSYDVKMKEKGDIPEGYSVSREKKERFSLILESASTNQTSMYLCASSFQGFEGYYEQYFGPGTRLTVT.

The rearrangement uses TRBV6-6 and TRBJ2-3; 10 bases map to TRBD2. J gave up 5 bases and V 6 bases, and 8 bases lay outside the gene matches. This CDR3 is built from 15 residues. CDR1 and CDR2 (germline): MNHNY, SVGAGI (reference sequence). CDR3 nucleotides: TGTGCCAGCAGATACCTAGCGGGAGAGGGAGATACGCAGTATTTT. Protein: CASRYLAGEGDTQYF.

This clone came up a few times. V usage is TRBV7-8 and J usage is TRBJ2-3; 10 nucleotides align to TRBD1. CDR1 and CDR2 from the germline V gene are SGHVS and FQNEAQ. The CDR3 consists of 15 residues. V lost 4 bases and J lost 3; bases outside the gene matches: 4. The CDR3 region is CASSSRDRGTDTQYF. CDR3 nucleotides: TGTGCCAGCAGCTCCCGGGACAGGGGAACAGATACGCAGTATTTT.